This T cell receptor beta chain was recorded in a study of human CD8 memory T cell subsets. The CDR3 runs to 13 residues. Germline V gene lookup returns CDR1 MNHEY and CDR2 SVGEGT. Total CD8+ T cells were enriched by a separation that was negative and magnetic. Regarding this clonotype: Antigen specificity is unknown.

Whole-study results and caveats: Clonotypes that made up the stem-like memory T cell repertoire overlapped minimally with the precursor exhausted T cell repertoire.

TCR beta libraries were made by UMI-labeled 5' RACE. TCRdb reworked the 5' RACE reads into one entry per CDR3 protein, no DNA. Here the sample table reports about 5,100 distinct CDR3 sequences. The gene calls are TRBV6-2 or TRBV6-3 and TRBJ2-1; no DNA is available, so the TRBD2 call from TCRdb remains unchecked. The receptor was isolated from a human donor in good health. Specimen: CD8+ T cells from PBMCs. CDR3 protein: CASKKRGRIEQFF.